The 32 T cell receptor beta chains below come from one sample, sequenced in a study of T cells in Graves' hyperthyroidism and ophthalmopathy (dated by TCRdb to about 2019). Libraries came from multiplex PCR. The run used an Illumina HiSeq 2000. TCR beta CDR3 regions were amplified from RNA transcripts. For the first round of RT-PCR on the TCR CDR3, the HTBI primer set was used together with the Qiagen OneStep RT-PCR kit. TCRdb handled the public reads itself, with Q25 trimming in fastp and clone calling in MiXCR, and kept productive beta chains. Rows are unified per CDR3 protein, each entry keeping the most common DNA and genes. In this sample the table shows 250,000 to 300,000 distinct CDR3 sequences, roughly 19% of which occur a single time. About 40% of the sample comes from the top ten. Input material: blood. Source of these receptors: a man in his fifties or sixties with Graves' ophthalmopathy.

This clonotype was seen more than once but under ten times. This chain links TRBV20-1 with TRBJ1-6; D is ambiguous. The germline V gene encodes CDR1 DFQATT and CDR2 SNEGSKA (reference sequence). The CDR3 runs 19 residues. V dropped 5 bases and J dropped 6 bases, with 29 bases sitting between them. The CDR3 nucleotides are TGCAGTGCTGGATTCCCAGCGAACAGCCCCGTGGGGATTAATTCACCCCTCCACTTT. Its translation is CSAGFPANSPVGINSPLHF.

This clonotype has a handful of counts. The chain uses TRBV28 and TRBJ2-7; 12 bases fit TRBD2. J gave up 6 bases and V 1 base, and 10 bases lay outside the gene matches. There are 17 residues in the CDR3. CDR1 MDHEN and CDR2 SYDVKM come from the germline V gene. The CDR3 DNA reads TGTGCCAGCAGTTTATTAGGGAGGACTAGCGGGAAATTCGAGCAGTACTTC. Translation: CASSLLGRTSGKFEQYF.

This clonotype has a count of ten or more. The CDR3 reads CASSPGYEAFF. The CDR3 nucleotides read TGTGCCAGCTCACCAGGGTATGAAGCTTTCTTT. This chain links TRBV18 with TRBJ1-1; D is undetermined. Between the trimmed V and J ends, which lost 2 bases and 7 bases, there was a span of 5 bases. The germline V gene encodes CDR1 KGHSH and CDR2 LQKENI. CDR3 length: 11 residues.

In this sample, this clonotype turned up a few times. V is TRBV28 and J is TRBJ2-7; D is possibly TRBD1 (7 bases). From germline, CDR1 is MDHEN and CDR2 SYDVKM. The CDR3 has 13 residues. V lost 8 bases and J lost 2, with 13 bases in between. The CDR3, as DNA: TGTGCCAGCTCCAGGGGGGTGGCCTACGAGCAGTACTTC. This gives the protein CASSRGVAYEQYF.

This clonotype was seen repeatedly, ten times or more. The gene calls are TRBV20-1 and TRBJ1-1; a possible D gene is TRBD1 (5 bases). There are 13 residues in the CDR3. Germline lookup yields CDR1 DFQATT and CDR2 SNEGSKA (reference sequence). The V end was cut by 3 bases, the J end by 11 bases, with 19 bases between. CDR3 amino acids: CSARGPGPSAAFF. The DNA for the CDR3 is TGCAGTGCTAGGGGTCCGGGACCGTCGGCGGCTTTCTTT.

This clonotype has ten or more counts. V and J are TRBV7-3 and TRBJ2-1; the D is unclear. CDR1 is SGHTA, CDR2 FQGTGA, per germline. This CDR3 contains 14 residues. The germline V and J ends were trimmed by 4 bases and 8 bases, with 15 bases remaining between them. The CDR3 reads CASSSKGRSDEQFF. The CDR3 DNA follows: TGTGCCAGCAGCTCCAAGGGCCGGAGCGATGAGCAGTTCTTC.

This clonotype was counted only a few times. The V and J genes are TRBV7-6 and TRBJ2-5, with D perhaps matching TRBD2 (7 bases). The germline V gene encodes CDR1 SGHVS and CDR2 FNYEAQ. The CDR3 totals 15 residues. V lost 5 bases, J lost 5 bases, and 18 bases lay in between. The CDR3 DNA is TGTGCCAGCAGCCTAGAGGGGGGGCTAGCGGAGACCCAGTACTTC. This codes for CASSLEGGLAETQYF.

The rearrangement joins TRBV9 to TRBJ2-7, with D perhaps assigned TRBD1 or TRBD2 (6 bases each). Germline V gives CDR1 SGDLS, CDR2 YYNGEE. V was pared by 0 bases and J by 2 bases, with 18 bases between. The CDR3 runs 17 residues. CDR3 sequence: CASSVGKGAGHTYEQYF. The CDR3 DNA is TGTGCCAGCAGCGTAGGAAAAGGTGCGGGACACACCTACGAGCAGTACTTC.

This clonotype was counted a few times. The chain joins TRBV28 to TRBJ2-7; 7 nucleotides match TRBD2. V gave up 0 bases and J gave up 9 bases; unmatched junction bases: 2. This CDR3 comprises 12 residues. CDR1 is MDHEN, CDR2 SYDVKM, per germline. CDR3 protein: CASSLWGGGQYF. CDR3 DNA: TGTGCCAGCAGTTTATGGGGCGGGGGGCAGTACTTC. Based on the CDR3 plus reference TRBV28 and TRBJ2-7, the full variable domain is DVKVTQSSRYLVKRTGEKVFLECVQDMDHENMFWYRQDPGLGLRLIYFSYDVKMKEKGDIPEGYSVSREKKERFSLILESASTNQTSMYLCASSLWGGGQYFGPGTRLTVT.

This clonotype showed up many times. V usage is TRBV11-2 and J usage is TRBJ2-7; D gene uncertain. V was clipped by 3 bases and J by 3 bases, with 15 bases between them. The germline CDR1 and CDR2 sequences are SGHAT and FQNNGV. This CDR3 has 15 residues. The chain's CDR3 is CASSFDVTDLYEQYF. The CDR3 DNA reads TGTGCCAGCAGCTTCGATGTGACCGACCTCTACGAGCAGTACTTC.

The chain carries TRBV28 and TRBJ1-6, with D tentatively TRBD1 (5 bases). This CDR3 comprises 15 residues. V shed 3 bases and J shed 0 bases, with 6 bases lying between them. The germline V gene encodes CDR1 MDHEN and CDR2 SYDVKM. The CDR3 region is CASSFDSSYNSPLHF. CDR3 DNA sequence: TGTGCCAGCAGTTTTGACAGCTCCTATAATTCACCCCTCCACTTT.

This chain joins TRBV2 and TRBJ2-7; possible D gene TRBD1, 6 bases. Germline lookup yields CDR1 SNHLY and CDR2 FYNNEI. The V gene lost 10 bases and the J gene lost 9 bases, with 28 bases spanning the gap. The CDR3 is 15 amino acids. This CDR3 reads CAIREGGAPQLWQYF. DNA for the CDR3: TGTGCCATTCGTGAAGGGGGAGCTCCTCAGTTGTGGCAGTACTTC.

The V gene is TRBV6-1, the J gene TRBJ1-2, with D hard to call. Germline CDR1 reads MNHNS; CDR2 reads SASEGT. This CDR3 region has 12 residues. Trimming cost V 6 bases and J 1 base, with 6 bases left between them. CDR3 sequence reads: CASRGDNYGYTF. Written as DNA, the CDR3 is TGTGCCAGCAGGGGAGATAACTATGGCTACACCTTC.

This clonotype has at least ten counts. This chain uses TRBV2 with TRBJ2-1; TRBD2 matches at 10 bases. CDR3 length: 14 amino acids. The J segment lost 3 bases and the V segment lost 6 bases, leaving 2 bases of the junction unmatched. Per germline, CDR1 SNHLY and CDR2 FYNNEI. The CDR3: CASRTSGIYNEQFF. DNA for the CDR3: TGTGCCAGCAGAACTAGCGGGATCTACAATGAGCAGTTCTTC.

This clonotype came up a few times. This chain joins TRBV10-3 and TRBJ1-4, with D perhaps matching TRBD1 (5 bases). Per the germline V gene, CDR1 is ENHRY and CDR2 is SYGVKD. The CDR3 is made up of 13 amino acids. The V and J ends lost 6 bases and 3 bases respectively, with 8 bases between them. This chain's CDR3 is CAISREPNEKLFF. CDR3 DNA sequence: TGTGCCATCAGCAGGGAACCTAATGAAAAACTGTTTTTT.

On this clonotype itself: A read error may be the cause here, since a much bigger clone is one base away. The chain links TRBV28 to TRBJ2-5; TRBD2 matches 7 bases. The J segment lost 8 bases and the V segment lost 4 bases, leaving 13 bases of the junction unmatched. The germline V gene encodes CDR1 MDHEN and CDR2 SYDVKM. This CDR3 region has 15 residues. CDR3 sequence (DNA): TGTGCCAGCAGTTCCCCGGGGGGTGCAAGAGATACCCAGTACTTC. Translation gives CASSSPGGARDTQYF.

This rearrangement joins TRBV6-5 to TRBJ2-7, with D tentatively TRBD1 (5 bases). CDR3 size: 15 residues. The germline gives CDR1 MNHEY, CDR2 SVGAGI. With 0 bases removed from V and 2 bases from J, the gap between germline ends came to 11 bases. CDR3 in DNA: TGTGCCAGCAGTTACTCCAGGGATCGCACCTACGAGCAGTACTTC. Translation: CASSYSRDRTYEQYF.

V usage is TRBV6-4 and J usage is TRBJ2-3; 8 nucleotides align to TRBD1. The CDR3 is made up of 14 amino acids. The ends lost 3 bases at V and 1 base at J; junction bases unmatched: 0. Germline lookup yields CDR1 MRHNA and CDR2 SNTAGT. The DNA of the CDR3 is TGTGCCAGCAGTGAGGGACAGGGCACAGATACGCAGTATTTT. Amino acids: CASSEGQGTDTQYF.

A few counts support this clonotype. The V and J genes are TRBV5-8 and TRBJ2-5; unclear D gene. The V and J ends lost 0 bases and 6 bases respectively, with 12 bases between them. The length of the CDR3 is 14 residues. Germline CDR1 reads SGHTS; CDR2 reads YDEGEE. CDR3 sequence reads: CASSLGQVGQTQYF. CDR3 sequence (DNA): TGTGCCAGCAGCTTGGGCCAGGTTGGTCAGACCCAGTACTTC.

This clonotype has a handful of counts. The J gene is TRBJ1-1, the V gene TRBV5-1; D gene unclear. Trimming took off 5 bases at V and 0 bases at J, with 14 bases between the two ends. Germline V CDR1 and CDR2: SGHRS, YFSETQ. The CDR3 is made up of 15 amino acids. The CDR3 sequence: CASRSGRILNTEAFF. Written as DNA, the CDR3 is TGCGCCAGCAGGAGCGGCAGAATTTTGAACACTGAAGCTTTCTTT.

V gene TRBV5-1 combines with J gene TRBJ1-1, with D hard to call. The V gene lost 3 bases and the J gene lost 0 bases, with 12 bases spanning the gap. The CDR3 has 15 residues. CDR1 is SGHRS, CDR2 YFSETQ, per germline. In nucleotides, the CDR3 is TGCGCCAGCAGCTCTGGCGGGTACTTGAACACTGAAGCTTTCTTT. It encodes CASSSGGYLNTEAFF.

This clonotype was picked up many times. The V call is TRBV3-1, the J call TRBJ2-3; D not certain. The ends were cut back, 0 bases at V and 2 bases at J, with 6 bases in the middle. Germline V gene data show CDR1 as LGHDT and CDR2 as YNNKEL (reference sequence). The CDR3 consists of 14 residues. The CDR3 loop reads CASSQDSYTDTQYF. The CDR3 nucleotides are TGTGCCAGCAGCCAAGACAGTTACACAGATACGCAGTATTTT.

This clonotype was counted a few times. V and J are TRBV24-1 and TRBJ2-3, with unresolved D. Germline V gene lookup returns CDR1 KGHDR and CDR2 SFDVKD. The CDR3 loop spans 17 amino acids. Trimming removed 2 bases at V and 0 bases at J, with 14 bases between. In nucleotides, the CDR3 is TGTGCCACCAGTGATTCTACCGCTACTCCTAGCACAGATACGCAGTATTTT. As protein: CATSDSTATPSTDTQYF.

This clonotype came up a few times. The chain carries TRBV24-1 and TRBJ1-1; possibly TRBD1 for D (5 bases). Trimming shortened V by 8 bases and J by 5 bases, and 14 bases separated the two germline ends. The germline gives CDR1 KGHDR, CDR2 SFDVKD. The CDR3 has 13 amino acids. This CDR3 is CATKGVGGTEAFF. CDR3 bases: TGTGCCACCAAAGGGGTCGGGGGAACTGAAGCTTTCTTT.

This clonotype has just a few counts. The chain carries TRBV5-1 and TRBJ2-1; TRBD2 agrees at 10 bases. V was clipped by 3 bases and J by 9 bases; unmatched bases: 6. The CDR3 consists of 14 residues. Germline CDR1 is SGHRS and CDR2 is YFSETQ. CDR3 in DNA: TGCGCCAGCAGCTACGGACTAGCGGACAGTGAGCAGTTCTTC. Translating it yields CASSYGLADSEQFF.

This clonotype showed up just a few times. This sequence joins TRBV27 and TRBJ1-2; 10 bases line up with TRBD1. This CDR3 is built from 15 residues. The V segment lost 5 bases and the J segment 6 bases; nucleotides outside the gene matches: 9. The germline V gene has CDR1 MNHEY and CDR2 SMNVEV (reference sequence). The CDR3 loop is CASSTGTGAFHGYTF. CDR3 bases: TGTGCCAGCAGTACCGGGACAGGGGCTTTCCATGGCTACACCTTC.

This clonotype came up many times. The chain has TRBV7-9 and TRBJ1-2, with TRBD1 matching 8 bases. CDR1 SEHNR and CDR2 FQNEAQ come from the germline V gene (reference sequence). This CDR3 region has 20 residues. The J segment lost 3 bases and the V segment lost 5 bases, leaving 23 bases of the junction unmatched. Written as DNA, the CDR3 is TGTGCCAGCAGCGATCTCACGAGACAAGGATCGGGACAGGCCCACTATGGCTACACCTTC. This encodes CASSDLTRQGSGQAHYGYTF. Combining the CDR3 with reference TRBV7-9 and TRBJ1-2 gives the whole variable domain DTGVSQNPRHKITKRGQNVTFRCDPISEHNRLYWYRQTLGQGPEFLTYFQNEAQLEKSRLLSDRFSAERPKGSFSTLEIQRTEQGDSAMYLCASSDLTRQGSGQAHYGYTFGSGTRLTVV.

This clonotype was seen a few times. CDR3 residues: CASSPPGTGNNQPQHF. The DNA of the CDR3 is TGTGCCAGCAGTCCCCCCGGGACAGGAAACAATCAGCCCCAGCATTTT. The gene calls are TRBV12-3 or TRBV12-4 and TRBJ1-5; 8 nucleotides agree with TRBD1. The CDR3 covers 16 residues. Germline trimming cut 5 bases from V and 3 bases from J; bases unmatched to any gene: 9.

There are many counts of this clonotype. The chain combines TRBV27 with TRBJ2-1, with TRBD2 as a possible D gene (6 bases). This CDR3 is 13 amino acids long. Germline loops: CDR1 MNHEY, CDR2 SMNVEV (reference sequence). Trimming left V 6 bases short and J 4 bases short, with 10 bases between. The DNA of the CDR3 is TGTGCCAGCAGCAAGGCGGGGTACAATGAGCAGTTCTTC. This translates into CASSKAGYNEQFF.

In this sample, this clonotype turned up many times. CDR3 protein: CASSIGQGVGEQYF. In nucleotides, the CDR3 is TGTGCCAGCAGCATCGGACAGGGGGTGGGCGAGCAGTACTTC. This sequence joins TRBV7-9 and TRBJ2-7; 10 bases fit TRBD1. CDR1 and CDR2 (germline): SEHNR, FQNEAQ (reference sequence). J was trimmed by 6 bases and V by 5 bases; bases with no gene match: 7. This CDR3 is built from 14 residues.

This clonotype has just a few counts. The chain uses TRBV19 and TRBJ2-1; D remains unclear. Germline CDR1 is LNHDA and CDR2 is SQIVND (reference sequence). V dropped 4 bases and J dropped 3 bases, with 13 bases sitting between them. CDR3 length: 15 amino acids. The CDR3 protein is CASSTRAGHYNEQFF. CDR3 coding DNA: TGTGCCAGTAGTACCCGGGCAGGCCACTACAATGAGCAGTTCTTC. The full variable domain, its missing parts supplied by reference TRBV19 and TRBJ2-1, is DGGITQSPKYLFRKEGQNVTLSCEQNLNHDAMYWYRQDPGQGLRLIYYSQIVNDFQKGDIAEGYSVSREKKESFPLTVTSAQKNPTAFYLCASSTRAGHYNEQFFGPGTRLTVL.

This clonotype was seen more than once but under ten times. The CDR3 here is CSVQPPSGGTDTQYF. DNA for the CDR3: TGCAGTGTCCAGCCCCCTAGCGGTGGCACAGATACGCAGTATTTT. The chain is built from TRBV20-1 and TRBJ2-3, with 7 bases aligning to TRBD2. Trimming at V came to 7 bases and at J to 1 base, leaving 11 bases not matched to a gene. CDR1 is DFQATT, CDR2 SNEGSKA, per germline (reference sequence). CDR3 size: 15 residues.